Following are 26 T cell receptor beta chains from one sample sequenced in a study of blood T cell repertoires in COVID-19 (dated by TCRdb to 2018 to 2020). The method was the immunoSEQ multiplex PCR assay. Held by TCRdb, this immuneACCESS table contains in-frame sequences only and omits some clones. Under half of the omission traces to an unresolved V gene where checked; the cause of the rest is unknown. In all, the sample holds about 41,000 clones, and about 80% of those were seen once. Just under 45% of the sample lies in the top ten. Sequenced material: peripheral blood. The receptors were sampled from an elderly woman with acute or convalescent COVID-19.

This chain links TRBV3-1 (or the pseudogene TRBV3-2) with TRBJ2-3; 8 positions match TRBD2. Germline loops: CDR1 LGHDT, CDR2 YNNKEL (reference sequence). The junction had 6 bases not matched to a gene; V was cut back by 1 base and J by 6 bases. The CDR3 sequence is 15 residues long. CDR3: CASSQAGGAVDTQYF. The CDR3 nucleotides are TGTGCCAGCAGCCAAGCCGGGGGGGCTGTGGATACGCAGTATTTT.

This clone was found a few times. The V call is TRBV5-1, the J call TRBJ1-1; D remains unclear. The germline V gene encodes CDR1 SGHRS and CDR2 YFSETQ. This CDR3 is built from 16 residues. Trimming took 4 bases from V and 0 from J, leaving 16 bases between them. CDR3 coding DNA: TGCGCCAGCAGCCCACTTGAAGGACTAATGAACACTGAAGCTTTCTTT. This translates into CASSPLEGLMNTEAFF.

The chain has TRBV10-3 and TRBJ1-1, with a possible D match to TRBD1 (6 bases). Germline lookup yields CDR1 ENHRY and CDR2 SYGVKD. The CDR3 has 15 amino acids. Trimming left V 0 bases short and J 0 bases short, with 8 bases between. This CDR3 reads CAISESRDMNTEAFF. The CDR3 DNA sequence: TGTGCCATCAGTGAGTCAAGGGACATGAACACTGAAGCTTTCTTT.

V and J are TRBV10-3 and TRBJ2-4; tentatively, D is TRBD1 (6 bases). Trimming cost V 3 bases and J 5 bases, with 14 bases left between them. The CDR3 spans 15 residues. The germline V gene encodes CDR1 ENHRY and CDR2 SYGVKD. CDR3 nucleotides: TGTGCCATCAGTGAATATGTGGGGGCCCAAAACATTCAGTACTTC. As protein: CAISEYVGAQNIQYF.

This clone came up a few times. The V and J genes are TRBV27 and TRBJ2-5; TRBD2 aligns across 11 bases. CDR1 is MNHEY and CDR2 is SMNVEV in the germline V gene (reference sequence). V was clipped by 3 bases and J by 5 bases; unmatched bases: 14. The CDR3 has 18 amino acids. The CDR3 DNA follows: TGTGCCAGCAGTTTGAGGGCCGTAGCGGGGGGGCCACGGGAGACCCAGTACTTC. Its protein product is CASSLRAVAGGPRETQYF.

J is TRBJ2-5 and V is TRBV7-2; 9 bases fit TRBD2. With 5 bases clipped from V and 5 bases from J, the junction kept 12 bases outside the gene matches. The CDR3 has 16 residues. From germline, CDR1 is SGHTA and CDR2 FQGNSA. The CDR3 DNA sequence: TGTGCCAGCAGCCTCCCAGTGGCGGGGGGGCGGGAGACCCAGTACTTC. It encodes CASSLPVAGGRETQYF.

This chain links TRBV2 with TRBJ1-1, with no clear D. The CDR3 consists of 13 residues. Trimming stripped 4 bases from V and 1 base from J, with 7 bases between. Germline values: CDR1 SNHLY, CDR2 FYNNEI. The CDR3 reads CASSVRENTEAFF. The CDR3 nucleotides are TGTGCCAGCAGTGTGCGGGAGAACACTGAAGCTTTCTTT.

The chain combines TRBV21-1 with TRBJ1-2. TRBV21-1 is given as a pseudogene. This CDR3 has 15 residues. Here the CDR3 reads CASNWGGKANYGYTF. The CDR3 DNA follows: TGTGCCAGCAACTGGGGGGGCAAGGCTAACTATGGCTACACCTTC.

The DNA for the CDR3 is TGCGCCAGCAGTGCTAGCGGGGGGGCGGGCAATGAGCAGTTCTTC. Translating it yields CASSASGGAGNEQFF. V usage is TRBV10-2 and J usage is TRBJ2-1; 12 nucleotides match TRBD2. The CDR3 loop spans 15 amino acids. V lost 4 bases, J lost 6 bases, and 4 bases stayed unmatched. CDR1 is WSHSY, CDR2 SAAADI, per germline.

This clone has only one observation. The chain carries TRBV18 and TRBJ1-2; D ambiguous. The germline V gene encodes CDR1 KGHSH and CDR2 LQKENI. Deletions cut 8 bases from V and 4 bases from J, with 14 bases between. The CDR3 sequence is 13 residues long. The chain's CDR3 is CASRGPEGYGYTF. The DNA for the CDR3 is TGTGCCAGCCGGGGTCCGGAAGGCTATGGCTACACCTTC.

The chain couples TRBV7-8 to TRBJ2-2; no definite D call. This CDR3 comprises 14 residues. CDR1 and CDR2 from the germline V gene are SGHVS and FQNEAQ. The V end was cut by 5 bases, the J end by 2 bases, with 9 bases between. The CDR3 loop is CASSLTRNTGELFF. The CDR3, as DNA: TGTGCCAGCAGCCTAACAAGAAACACCGGGGAGCTGTTTTTT.

The chain recombines TRBV19 with TRBJ2-1, with D possibly TRBD2 on 7 matching bases. There are 15 residues in the CDR3. CDR1 is LNHDA, CDR2 SQIVND, per germline (reference sequence). V lost 7 bases and J 4 bases, leaving 17 bases between the germline ends. The chain's CDR3 is CASTSRGGSYNEQFF. Here the CDR3 DNA reads TGTGCCAGTACCTCAAGGGGGGGTTCATACAATGAGCAGTTCTTC.

In its sample, this clone was seen once. This rearrangement joins TRBV7-9 to TRBJ2-1, with a tentative D call TRBD1 (6 bases). The CDR3 loop spans 13 amino acids. V shed 7 bases and J shed 6 bases, with 13 bases lying between them. Germline assignment: CDR1 SEHNR and CDR2 FQNEAQ (reference sequence). DNA for the CDR3: TGTGCCAGCAAAGCGCAGGGGAGCAATGAGCAGTTCTTC. Amino acid sequence: CASKAQGSNEQFF.

The chain employs TRBV27 and TRBJ1-4; D is unclear. With 5 bases removed from V and 5 bases from J, the gap between germline ends came to 15 bases. The length of the CDR3 is 15 residues. Germline V gene sequence: CDR1 MNHEY, CDR2 SMNVEV (reference sequence). As DNA, the CDR3 is TGTGCCAGCAGTACCAACAGAGCCAAGAATGAAAAACTGTTTTTT. This gives the protein CASSTNRAKNEKLFF. The complete variable domain, with remaining parts taken from reference TRBV27 and TRBJ1-4, reads EAQVTQNPRYLITVTGKKLTVTCSQNMNHEYMSWYRQDPGLGLRQIYYSMNVEVTDKGDVPEGYKVSRKEKRNFPLILESPSPNQTSLYFCASSTNRAKNEKLFFGSGTQLSVL.

The chain carries TRBV6-2 or TRBV6-3 and TRBJ2-2; maybe TRBD1 (6 bases). V lost 5 bases to trimming and J lost 7 bases, with 17 bases between them. Germline-derived CDR1 and CDR2 are MNHEY and SVGEGT. This CDR3 has 15 residues. Here the CDR3 reads CASSLQGPRIGELFF. The CDR3, as DNA: TGTGCCAGCAGTCTCCAGGGGCCCCGAATCGGGGAGCTGTTTTTT.

With regard to this clone: The sample carries other DNA sequences with the same CDR3. J is TRBJ1-1 and V is TRBV3-1 (or the pseudogene TRBV3-2), with 9 bases that match TRBD1. CDR1 and CDR2 (germline): LGHDT, YNNKEL (reference sequence). V shed 3 bases, J shed 3 bases, and the junction held 2 bases outside the gene matches. The CDR3 spans 14 residues. The CDR3 sequence: CASSQDRGDTEAFF. The CDR3 nucleotides are TGTGCCAGCAGCCAGGACAGGGGAGACACTGAAGCTTTCTTT.

The chain couples TRBV5-8 to TRBJ2-1; maybe TRBD2 (6 bases). Germline V gives CDR1 SGHTS, CDR2 YDEGEE. The V and J ends lost 4 bases and 1 base respectively, with 12 bases between them. The CDR3 spans 15 residues. CDR3 DNA: TGTGCCAGCAGCCGATCAGGGAGGTCCTACAATGAGCAGTTCTTC. This codes for CASSRSGRSYNEQFF.

The CDR3 loop reads CASPGVSYEQYF. The CDR3 DNA reads TGTGCCAGCCCGGGGGTCTCCTACGAGCAGTACTTC. The chain has TRBV11-2 and TRBJ2-7; tentatively, D is TRBD2 (6 bases). The V end lost 8 bases, the J end lost 0 bases, and 8 bases lay between the germline ends. Germline loops: CDR1 SGHAT, CDR2 FQNNGV. This CDR3 comprises 12 residues.

The V gene is TRBV19, the J gene TRBJ1-3; 7 nucleotides match TRBD1. Germline values: CDR1 LNHDA, CDR2 SQIVND (reference sequence). Unmatched junction bases numbered 5, after V lost 6 bases and J lost 0 bases. The CDR3 covers 15 residues. DNA of the CDR3: TGTGCCAGTAGGCCCGGGACAGCCTCTGGAAACACCATATATTTT. Its protein is CASRPGTASGNTIYF.

V gene TRBV2 combines with J gene TRBJ1-2, with D unclear. CDR3 length equals 12 residues. Germline V lookup: CDR1 SNHLY, CDR2 FYNNEI. Trimming shortened V by 8 bases and J by 8 bases, and 15 bases separated the two germline ends. The CDR3 sequence is CASSWRTAGYTF. In DNA, the CDR3 is TGTGCCAGCTCCTGGCGGACTGCAGGCTACACCTTC.

The chain carries TRBV2 and TRBJ2-3, with a tentative D call TRBD2 (5 bases). The CDR3 runs to 14 residues. Germline CDR1 is SNHLY and CDR2 is FYNNEI. V was cut by 1 base and J by 4 bases, with 9 bases left in between. CDR3 protein: CASSEERASDTQYF. In DNA, the CDR3 is TGTGCCAGCAGTGAAGAGAGGGCCTCAGATACGCAGTATTTT. Full variable domain (remainder filled in from reference TRBV2 and TRBJ2-3): EPEVTQTPSHQVTQMGQEVILRCVPISNHLYFYWYRQILGQKVEFLVSFYNNEISEKSEIFDDQFSVERPDGSNFTLKIRSTKLEDSAMYFCASSEERASDTQYFGPGTRLTVL.

This chain connects TRBV7-9 to TRBJ2-1; TRBD2 is a possible D gene (5 bases). The CDR3 has 14 amino acids. Between the trimmed V and J ends, which lost 5 bases and 7 bases, there was a span of 15 bases. Germline assignment: CDR1 SEHNR and CDR2 FQNEAQ (reference sequence). The CDR3 bases are TGTGCCAGCAGCCGATCCGGGGTGGGTAATGAGCAGTTCTTC. Residues: CASSRSGVGNEQFF.

A single count supports this clone. The rearrangement links TRBV11-2 to TRBJ2-3; weak D call: TRBD2 (5 bases). The germline V gene has CDR1 SGHAT and CDR2 FQNNGV. V was trimmed by 1 base and J by 0 bases, leaving 8 bases between them. This CDR3 region has 15 residues. The CDR3 spells CASSLAAASTDTQYF. The CDR3 DNA reads as TGTGCCAGCAGCTTAGCAGCGGCGAGCACAGATACGCAGTATTTT.

The chain has TRBV18 and TRBJ1-1; 7 positions agree with TRBD1. Germline V gene sequence: CDR1 KGHSH, CDR2 LQKENI. V dropped 0 bases and J dropped 5; count of bases not matched to a gene: 6. The CDR3 contains 15 residues. CDR3 loop: CASSPPTGSGTEAFF. Here the CDR3 DNA reads TGTGCCAGCTCACCACCGACAGGGTCGGGAACTGAAGCTTTCTTT.

The chain has TRBV29-1 and TRBJ2-4; 8 positions match TRBD1. There are 11 residues in the CDR3. J gave up 13 bases and V 0 bases, and 2 bases lay outside the gene matches. Per the germline V gene, CDR1 is SQVTM and CDR2 is ANQGSEA. The CDR3 spells CSVEEQGGQYF. CDR3 nucleotide sequence: TGCAGCGTTGAAGAACAGGGGGGACAGTACTTC.

A note on this clone: This may be a read error: a much more frequent sequence differs by one nucleotide. Other nucleotide sequences from this sample produce the same CDR3. The J gene is TRBJ2-2, the V gene TRBV10-3; 11 bases agree with TRBD2. Germline CDR1 and CDR2: ENHRY and SYGVKD. The CDR3 totals 17 residues. The J segment lost 11 bases and the V segment lost 3 bases, leaving 14 bases of the junction unmatched. The CDR3 DNA reads as TGTGCCATCAGTGAAACTAGCGGGGGCCTCCAAAGCGGAGAGCTGTTTTTT. Residues: CAISETSGGLQSGELFF.